The sequence of this T cell receptor beta chain was determined in a study of shared clonotypes between healthy human individuals. With respect to this clone: Its cognate antigen is unknown.

Repertoires were generated with immunoSEQ multiplex PCR, while TCRdb's copy carries only in-frame clones and drops some. The sample lists about 1,900,000 clones; about 94% were seen once. Naive CD8 cells lacked CD45RO and underwent positive selection for CCR7, leaving out terminally differentiated effector memory CD45RA+ cells. The healthy adult donors were HIV-negative and reported no recent acute infections or vaccinations. General study results and limits: Rarefaction indicated that sorted-subset sequencing remained incomplete although depth was large.

This TCR was sampled from a man between 18 and 35 years old in good health. The specimen sequenced was naive CD8+ T cells sorted from blood.

The CDR3 region is CASSTGPGTDTQYF. As DNA, the CDR3 is TGTGCCAGTAGTACGGGTCCGGGGACAGATACGCAGTATTTT. The chain employs TRBV19 and TRBJ2-3, with TRBD2 as a possible D gene (5 bases). Trimming removed 4 bases from V and 3 bases from J, with 11 bases in between. This CDR3 is built from 14 residues. The germline gives CDR1 LNHDA, CDR2 SQIVND (reference sequence).